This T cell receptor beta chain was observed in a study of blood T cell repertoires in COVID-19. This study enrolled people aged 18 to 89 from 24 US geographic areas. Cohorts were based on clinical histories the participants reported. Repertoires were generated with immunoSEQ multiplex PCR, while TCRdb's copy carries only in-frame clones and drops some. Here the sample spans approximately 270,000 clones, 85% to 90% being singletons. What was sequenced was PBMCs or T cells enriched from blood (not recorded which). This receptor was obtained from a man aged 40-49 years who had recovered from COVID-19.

The chain's CDR3 is CAWSSAGGPADTQYF. CDR3 in DNA: TGTGCCTGGAGTTCAGCGGGGGGGCCCGCAGATACGCAGTATTTT. The chain employs TRBV30 and TRBJ2-3; 10 bases are a match to TRBD2. Germline CDR1 is GTSNPN and CDR2 is SVGIG (reference sequence). J gave up 4 bases and V 2 bases, and 6 bases lay outside the gene matches. The CDR3 is 15 residues long.